A single sample gave rise to the 4 T cell receptor beta chains below, sequenced in a study of OX40 agonist ivuxolimab in advanced cancers. Assay: immunoSEQ multiplex PCR; the TCRdb copy retains only in-frame clones and omits some. This repertoire shows under 70,000 clones, 92% found once; its top ten account for around 0.63%. Here the sequenced sample was CD4+ or CD8+ T cells sorted from blood, taken in a trial of the OX40 agonist ivuxolimab. The origin of the receptors is an adult with an advanced solid tumor such as melanoma, head and neck, liver or kidney cancer.

This clone was detected only once. The chain has TRBV6-1 and TRBJ2-1; TRBD1 agrees at 9 bases. V gave up 6 bases and J gave up 6 bases; unmatched junction bases: 3. This CDR3 region has 13 residues. Germline V gives CDR1 MNHNS, CDR2 SASEGT. For the CDR3, the DNA is TGTGCCAGCAGGGAGACAGGGGGCAATGAGCAGTTCTTC. It specifies CASRETGGNEQFF.

The chain uses TRBV10-3 and TRBJ2-1, with 7 bases that match TRBD2. V shed 8 bases and J 2 bases; nucleotides not matched to a gene: 6. CDR1 is ENHRY and CDR2 is SYGVKD in the germline V gene. The length of the CDR3 is 14 residues. The CDR3 is CAIQGLGTYNEQFF. Written as DNA, the CDR3 is TGTGCCATCCAAGGACTAGGGACCTACAATGAGCAGTTCTTC.

The gene calls are TRBV5-4 and TRBJ1-6, with 8 bases that match TRBD1. CDR3 length: 17 residues. Germline lookup yields CDR1 SGHNT and CDR2 YYREEE (reference sequence). J lost 5 bases, V lost 0 bases, and 7 bases had no gene match. CDR3 protein: CASSLAAGGAHNSPLHF. CDR3 coding DNA: TGTGCCAGCAGCTTGGCCGCAGGGGGCGCCCATAATTCACCCCTCCACTTT.

The V and J genes are TRBV6-6 and TRBJ2-5; no reliable D call. V lost 6 bases and J lost 5, with 10 bases in between. The CDR3 spans 12 residues. The V gene's germline CDR1 is MNHNY and CDR2 SVGAGI (reference sequence). The chain's CDR3 is CASSHVGETQYF. The CDR3 DNA sequence: TGTGCCAGCAGCCACGTCGGGGAGACCCAGTACTTC.